The rows below give T cell receptor beta chains drawn from one sample of a study of regulatory T cells in long-lasting Graves disease. From the multiplex PCR reads, TCRdb called clonotypes with MiXCR, one entry per CDR3 protein. In the table there are fewer than 450,000 distinct CDR3 sequences, approximately 15% of which are singletons. Another study also made use of these data, one on T cells in Graves' hyperthyroidism and ophthalmopathy.

The starting material was peripheral blood mononuclear cells (PBMCs), obtained at new diagnosis, from a patient treated with antithyroid drugs. The receptors come from a woman between 40 and 50 years old with Graves disease. The CDR3 runs from the conserved cysteine through the conserved F or W. Fields, in order: CDR3 protein, CDR3 DNA, J gene, clone size, V gene, D gene. A D gene is named only where the DNA matches it firmly. Expanded clones are given a class, and other clones once, few, many or no size at all.

CASSYHRGREHNEQFF,TGTGCCAGCAGTTATCACAGGGGAAGGGAGCACAATGAGCAGTTCTTC,TRBJ2-1,few,TRBV6-5,TRBD1
CASSRKPPSLASYNEQFF,TGTGCCAGCAGCCGCAAGCCCCCCTCACTAGCGTCATACAATGAGCAGTTCTTC,TRBJ2-1,many,TRBV5-6,TRBD2
CASSGGQGRNMNTEAFF,TGTGCCAGCAGTGGGGGACAGGGGCGTAACATGAACACTGAAGCTTTCTTT,TRBJ1-1,NA,TRBV6-2/TRBV6-3,TRBD1
CASSLRLAEQSDTQYF,TGTGCCAGCAGCCTTCGACTAGCGGAGCAGTCGGATACGCAGTATTTT,TRBJ2-3,many,TRBV11-2,TRBD2
CASSLEGTSVAQYF,TGTGCCAGCAGCTTAGAAGGGACATCGGTAGCTCAGTACTTC,TRBJ2-5,many,TRBV11-2,NA
CASRRDSSYNEQFF,TGTGCCAGCAGACGGGACTCCTCCTACAATGAGCAGTTCTTC,TRBJ2-1,many,TRBV18,NA
CSASGTGGQETQYF,TGCAGTGCTTCCGGGACAGGGGGCCAAGAGACCCAGTACTTC,TRBJ2-5,many,TRBV20-1,TRBD1
CASSFIISGGVLYEQYF,TGTGCCAGCAGTTTTATCATCTCGGGGGGGGTACTCTACGAGCAGTACTTC,TRBJ2-7,many,TRBV12-3/TRBV12-4,TRBD2
CASSFRGEQNTEAFF,TGTGCCAGTAGTTTCCGGGGAGAGCAGAACACTGAAGCTTTCTTT,TRBJ1-1,many,TRBV19,NA
CASSFATRGSPYGYTF,TGTGCCAGCAGTTTCGCCACGCGGGGAAGCCCCTATGGCTACACCTTC,TRBJ1-2,many,TRBV28,NA